These T cell receptor beta chains were read from a single sample in a study of T-cell reconstitution after alpha-beta-depleted transplantation in children. Using its own MiXCR run on the PCR reads, TCRdb lists one record per CDR3 protein. This table has 500,000 to 750,000 distinct CDR3 sequences, 27% appearing once. The sequencing used PBMCs, collected before TCRalphabeta/CD19-depleted stem cell transplant. All receptors come from a boy younger than two with Wiskott-Aldrich syndrome, due to receive a stem cell transplant. Both conserved end residues are part of each CDR3. A D gene is named only where the DNA matches it firmly. A clone size is listed for some rows: how often the clone was seen (once, few, many), or a class if it is expanded.

>TRBJ2-7|TRBV20-1|13|NA|NA
TGCAGTGCTAGAGAGGCAGGGCCCTACGAGCAGTACTTC
CSAREAGPYEQYF
>TRBJ2-5|TRBV2|16|few|NA
TGTGCCAGCAGTCTATATGACTCGGGACCCTTTTGGACCCAGTACTTC
CASSLYDSGPFWTQYF
>TRBJ2-1|TRBV5-1|13|few|NA
TGCGCCAGCAGCTTGCCACAGAACAATGAGCAGTTCTTC
CASSLPQNNEQFF
>TRBJ2-5|TRBV29-1|14|few|NA
TGCAGCGTTGTAAAAGAGGGGGGCCAAGAGACCCAGTACTTC
CSVVKEGGQETQYF
>TRBJ1-6|TRBV12-3/TRBV12-4|13|NA|NA
TGTGCCAGCAGATCGACTGGTAATTCACCCCTCCACTTT
CASRSTGNSPLHF
>TRBJ2-1|TRBV5-1|17|NA|TRBD2
TGCGCCAGCAGCCTGATTAGGCCTAGCGGGGCCTACAATGAGCAGTTCTTC
CASSLIRPSGAYNEQFF
>TRBJ2-7|TRBV2|15|NA|TRBD2
TGTGCCAGCAGTCCTCTAGCGGGAGGGCCCTCAGAGCAGTACTTC
CASSPLAGGPSEQYF
>TRBJ2-1|TRBV4-1|15|NA|TRBD2
TGCGCCAGCAGCCAAAGCGGGAGGGCCCACAATGAGCAGTTCTTC
CASSQSGRAHNEQFF
>TRBJ2-7|TRBV4-1|15|NA|NA
TGCGCCAGCAGCCAAGTTCCGGGAGCCTCCTACGAGCAGTACTTC
CASSQVPGASYEQYF
>TRBJ2-7|TRBV7-9|17|NA|TRBD1
TGTGCCAGCAGCCCTTTCGGATCCGGGACAGGGGTTGTCGAGCAGTACTTC
CASSPFGSGTGVVEQYF
>TRBJ1-5|TRBV7-2|15|NA|NA
TGTGCCAGCAGCCCGTGGACAGAGCCCAATCAGCCCCAGCATTTT
CASSPWTEPNQPQHF
>TRBJ2-1|TRBV28|15|NA|TRBD2
TGTGCCAGCAGTTTACTAGCGGGAGTGGGGAATGAGCAGTTCTTC
CASSLLAGVGNEQFF
>TRBJ2-1|TRBV12-3/TRBV12-4|12|many|NA
TGTGCCAGCAGTTTATGGGGCAATGAGCAGTTCTTC
CASSLWGNEQFF
>TRBJ2-1|TRBV12-3/TRBV12-4|17|few|TRBD2
TGTGCCAGCAGTTTAGCGAGTCTAGCGGGTCAATACAATGAGCAGTTCTTC
CASSLASLAGQYNEQFF
>TRBJ1-2|TRBV10-3|13|few|NA
TGTGCCATCACCGAAGGGGCCCCCTATGGCTACACCTTC
CAITEGAPYGYTF
>TRBJ2-3|TRBV10-3|16|few|TRBD2
TGTGCCATCAGTGAGATGGGTAGCGGGGACACAGATACGCAGTATTTT
CAISEMGSGDTDTQYF
>TRBJ1-6|TRBV7-2|11|few|NA
TGTGCCAGCAGCCCGGGTTCACCCCTCCACTTT
CASSPGSPLHF
>TRBJ2-2|TRBV5-1|14|NA|NA
TGCGCCAGCAGCTTACAAGGCGACACCGGGGAGCTGTTTTTT
CASSLQGDTGELFF
>TRBJ2-1|TRBV7-8|16|NA|NA
TGTGCCAGCAGCTTATGGGCCCCTACATTAGACAATGAGCAGTTCTTC
CASSLWAPTLDNEQFF
>TRBJ2-2|TRBV12-3/TRBV12-4|10|NA|NA
TGTGCGTCTAAAGGCGGGGAGCTGTTTTTT
CASKGGELFF
>TRBJ2-3|TRBV29-1|12|few|NA
TGCAGCGGTGGACACGGCACAGATACGCAGTATTTT
CSGGHGTDTQYF
>TRBJ2-1|TRBV6-1|18|few|NA
TGTGCCAGCAGCCGCCTCGCTCCGCTGAGACAGGTCGACAATGAGCAGTTCTTC
CASSRLAPLRQVDNEQFF
>TRBJ2-1|TRBV6-5|16|few|NA
TGTGCCAGCAGTTACATAGGTCTTAGCTCCTACAATGAGCAGTTCTTC
CASSYIGLSSYNEQFF
>TRBJ2-6|TRBV7-9|16|NA|TRBD1
TGTGCCAGCAGCGGGACAGGGGGCAAAGGGGCCAACGTCCTGACTTTC
CASSGTGGKGANVLTF
>TRBJ2-1|TRBV9|15|few|NA
TGTGCCAGCAGCGTAACCTTGCAGGGTGCCAATGAGCAGTTCTTC
CASSVTLQGANEQFF
>TRBJ2-5|TRBV5-1|14|NA|NA
TGCGCCAGCAGCTTGCAGGTCACCCAAGAGACCCAGTACTTC
CASSLQVTQETQYF
>TRBJ2-3|TRBV5-1|12|many|NA
TGCGCCAGCAGCGTTAGCACAGATACGCAGTATTTT
CASSVSTDTQYF
>TRBJ2-5|TRBV7-9|14|few|NA
TGTGCCAGCAGCTGGCGGGGCTCGGCAGAGACCCAGTACTTC
CASSWRGSAETQYF
>TRBJ1-6|TRBV7-2|13|NA|NA
TGTGCCAGCGCGAGCTCCTATAATTCACCCCTCCACTTT
CASASSYNSPLHF
>TRBJ1-4|TRBV28|14|NA|NA
TGTGCCAGCAGCCGGGCTGGGAAAACAGAAAAACTGTTTTTT
CASSRAGKTEKLFF
>TRBJ1-1|TRBV10-3|15|NA|NA
TGTGCCATCCGAATAATCAGCAGCATGAACACTGAAGCTTTCTTT
CAIRIISSMNTEAFF
>TRBJ2-5|TRBV5-1|17|few|TRBD2
TGCGCCAGCAGCTTGGCGGGTAGCGGGAGGGCCCGAGAGACCCAGTACTTC
CASSLAGSGRARETQYF
>TRBJ1-1|TRBV29-1|14|few|NA
TGCAGCGTTGTCTACTCAGGCAGGAAGACTGAAGCTTTCTTT
CSVVYSGRKTEAFF
>TRBJ1-2|TRBV5-1|14|few|NA
TGCGCCAGCAGCTTGGTAAACAGCGACTATGGCTACACCTTC
CASSLVNSDYGYTF
>TRBJ2-4|TRBV12-3/TRBV12-4|15|once|TRBD1
TGTGCCACCAGGTTGGGACAGGGGGCCAAAAACATTCAGTACTTC
CATRLGQGAKNIQYF
>TRBJ1-4|TRBV5-1|13|few|NA
TGCGCCAGCAGCTTGTTTTCCGCTGAAAAACTGTTTTTT
CASSLFSAEKLFF
>TRBJ2-1|TRBV3-1|15|NA|TRBD2
TGTGCCAGCAGCCAGAGAATAGCGGGGAACAATGAGCAGTTCTTC
CASSQRIAGNNEQFF
>TRBJ1-1|TRBV12-3/TRBV12-4|13|few|NA
TGTGCCTGCTCCGAAGGCTGGGAGACTGAAGCTTTCTTT
CACSEGWETEAFF
>TRBJ2-1|TRBV5-1|16|NA|TRBD2
TGCGCCAGCAGCTTGGGAGGCGCGGGAGGCGGCGATGAGCAGTTCTTC
CASSLGGAGGGDEQFF
>TRBJ2-7|TRBV12-3/TRBV12-4|14|few|TRBD2
TGTGCCAGCAGTGGTAGCGGGAGTAGATACGAGCAGTACTTC
CASSGSGSRYEQYF
>TRBJ2-5|TRBV5-1|15|few|TRBD2
TGCGCCAGCAGCTCTTCCTTAGCGGGAGTCGAGACCCAGTACTTC
CASSSSLAGVETQYF
>TRBJ1-6|TRBV10-3|13|few|NA
TGTGCCATCAGTCCGGGGGCCTCATCACCCCTCCACTTT
CAISPGASSPLHF
>TRBJ2-1|TRBV24-1|18|NA|TRBD1
TGTGCCACCAGTGACCACACCAAGACAGGGACAGGGGGGAATGAGCAGTTCTTC
CATSDHTKTGTGGNEQFF
>TRBJ2-1|TRBV5-1|13|NA|NA
TGCGCCAGCAGCTTGGTTGGTGACGGTGAGCAGTTCTTC
CASSLVGDGEQFF
>TRBJ2-2|TRBV7-2|18|few|TRBD2
TGTGCCAGCAGCTTCTGGACTAGCGGGAGTGCGGGCACCGGGGAGCTGTTTTTT
CASSFWTSGSAGTGELFF
>TRBJ2-3|TRBV7-9|16|few|TRBD1
TGTGCCAGCAGCTTATGGTGGGACAGGGGCACAGATACGCAGTATTTT
CASSLWWDRGTDTQYF
>TRBJ2-7|TRBV20-1|15|NA|NA
TGCAGTGCTCTAGGGGAGGTGGGAAGCTCCTACGAGCAGTACTTC
CSALGEVGSSYEQYF